This T cell receptor (beta chain) was retrieved from a study of CD8+ T cells in alopecia areata (dated by TCRdb to the late 2010s). Context from the whole study: To study T cell clonal expansion in alopecia areata, the researchers applied high-throughput TCRbeta sequencing to both the C3H/HeJ mouse model and human patients. Scalp clonality was compared across normal scalp (n=4), patchy alopecia areata scalp (n=8), and alopecia totalis/universalis scalp (n=8). The RNA source kit depended on sample type: the PAXgene miRNA kit for fixed scalp, the miRNeasy kit for PBMCs, and the RNeasy kit for mouse skin. On the human side, TCRbeta sequencing was run on scalp tissue and on sorted CD4+ and CD8+ peripheral blood T cells from healthy controls and from alopecia areata patients with either patchy or totalis/universalis disease. immunoSEQ multiplex PCR using 35 Vbeta forward primers and 13 Jbeta reverse primers was used to amplify TCRbeta CDR3 regions.

After PBMCs were isolated by density centrifugation and stained for CD3, CD4 and CD8, a FACSAria was used to sort CD4+ and CD8+ T cells. Scalp biopsies and blood samples were obtained from unaffected controls. Clipping removes 6 bases from V and 7 bases from J, with 6 as the unmatched junction base count. Taken from cysteine to phenylalanine, the CDR3 has 13 residues. The kept DNA is CDR3 alone, 39 bases in frame from the first base. Broader findings and caveats from the paper: TCR sequences shared between patients were less clear than in mice, possibly partly because of HLA diversity in the patient population. Compared with normal scalp, lesional scalp, particularly in alopecia totalis/universalis, had higher clonality and more expanded CD8+ clones, which suggests antigenic drive. Resident alphabeta T cells in normal human skin are also sequenced, complicating scalp TCR repertoire analysis, unlike mouse skin dominated by gammadelta T cells.

The protocol used for the library was the immunoSEQ multiplex PCR assay. To provide template for TCR sequencing, every sample had RNA extracted and reverse transcribed into cDNA. SuperScript III was used for first-strand cDNA synthesis, primed with a 2:1 mix of oligo-dT and random hexamers. A synthetic immune receptor repertoire was used to measure amplification bias, and any remaining bias was corrected computationally. Per the source publication's procedure: Raw reads were preprocessed to remove errors, and CDR3 was defined according to IMGT conventions as the region from the conserved cysteine to phenylalanine. Clonality was computed as 1 minus the Shannon entropy, with the entropy normalized by log2 of the number of productive unique TCRs. Scalp TCRbeta sequences were cross-referenced with sorted blood CD4 and CD8 repertoires so that the CD4 or CD8 identity of scalp clones could be inferred. TCRdb holds this immuneACCESS table with in-frame rearrangements only. Some clones are missing; in checked studies, unresolved V genes explain under half, and the rest has no known cause. The V and J calls and clone size are taken from that table; D and trimming were inferred from the DNA. The sample includes about 200,000 clones, with 45% to 70% observed a single time. Nearly 5% of the sample is held by the ten biggest clonotypes.

In regard to this clone: Its specific antigen is unknown. The record has no base qualities; no much larger clone is one base away.

This chain joins TRBV23-1 to TRBJ1-2; TRBD1 lines up with 9 middle nucleotides. TRBV23-1 is sorted into the ORF group, with uncertain function. The specimen was CD8+ T cells sorted from blood. This TCR derives from a human donor in good health. The nucleotide sequence is TGCGCCAGCAGGACACAGGGGGCGTGTGGCTACACCTTC. The resulting protein is CASRTQGACGYTF.